This T cell receptor (beta chain) was sequenced for a study of cytomegalovirus exposure and HLA in healthy donors. General study points: Reported results showed that the classifier diagnosed cytomegalovirus status with high specificity and sensitivity.

Clones were read by immunoSEQ multiplex PCR, and TCRdb kept only the in-frame ones, dropping some. Seen here are under 350,000 clones, 86% observed once, and the top ten hold about 1%. This clone came up a few times. The antigen remains undetermined. The CDR3 runs to 13 residues. Germline V gene lookup returns CDR1 GTSNPN and CDR2 SVGIG (reference sequence). V trimming: 3 bases; J trimming: 5 bases; junction bases outside the gene matches: 3. The sample taken for sequencing was PBMCs. This chain joins TRBV30 and TRBJ1-5, with 8 bases that match TRBD1. This sequence was found in a woman younger than 30 in good health and CMV-seronegative. CDR3 residues: CAWRAGGYQPQHF. DNA of the CDR3: TGTGCCTGGAGGGCAGGGGGCTATCAGCCCCAGCATTTT.